The 21 T cell receptor beta chains in this list originate from one sample, sequenced in a study of graft-versus-host responses after intestinal transplantation (dated by TCRdb to the early 2020s). Their recognized antigens are unknown. Library prep was done by the immunoSEQ multiplex PCR assay. Sourced from immuneACCESS, this table was stored by TCRdb with only in-frame sequences that have V and J called. A share of the clones is absent; for the studies checked, an unresolved V gene accounts for under half, and the remainder has no known explanation. This sample gives about 88,000 clones in total; 75% to 95% of them show up just once. Jointly, the top ten make up less than 0.45% of the sample. Taken with the paper, the label for time point translates to: cells obtained before transplantation from donor or recipient. This material consisted of unstimulated CD4+ T cells sorted from spleen or lymph node cells, taken before transplant. The receptors originated from a human donor who was the organ donor for an intestinal transplant.

This rearrangement joins TRBV28 to TRBJ2-1, with 10 nucleotides matching TRBD2. J was trimmed by 4 bases and V by 2 bases; bases with no gene match: 2. Germline V gene sequence: CDR1 MDHEN, CDR2 SYDVKM. This CDR3 is built from 15 residues. The CDR3 protein is CASSLGAGGYNEQFF. CDR3 coding DNA: TGTGCCAGCAGTTTAGGAGCGGGAGGGTACAATGAGCAGTTCTTC.

This chain connects TRBV20-1 to TRBJ2-1, with a weak D call TRBD2 (5 bases). The CDR3 totals 10 residues. V was pared by 7 bases and J by 6 bases, with 7 bases between. Looked up from germline, CDR1 is DFQATT and CDR2 is SNEGSKA (reference sequence). The DNA for the CDR3 is TGCAGTGTCGGAGGCAATGAGCAGTTCTTC. This sequence encodes CSVGGNEQFF.

The chain combines TRBV5-1 with TRBJ1-6; D not certain. The length of the CDR3 is 15 residues. Trimming left V 2 bases short and J 7 bases short, with 13 bases between. The germline gives CDR1 SGHRS, CDR2 YFSETQ. CDR3 sequence: CASSFSDGWNSPLHF. The CDR3 nucleotides are TGCGCCAGCAGCTTTTCTGACGGGTGGAATTCACCCCTCCACTTT.

This clone was seen a single time. The chain recombines TRBV7-3 with TRBJ1-6; the D is unclear. Germline V gives CDR1 SGHTA, CDR2 FQGTGA. The CDR3 is 13 amino acids. The ends were cut back, 1 base at V and 10 bases at J, with 8 bases in the middle. The CDR3 DNA sequence: TGTGCCAGCAGCTTAAGGCGGGAATCACCCCTCCACTTT. This sequence encodes CASSLRRESPLHF.

The rearrangement uses TRBV18 and TRBJ1-2, with 7 bases matching TRBD1. CDR1 is KGHSH, CDR2 LQKENI, per germline. The V and J ends lost 3 bases and 5 bases, in that order; junction bases with no gene match: 6. This CDR3 is built from 14 residues. CDR3 DNA: TGTGCCAGCTCACCCCGGGACAGCCTTTATGGCTACACCTTC. As protein: CASSPRDSLYGYTF.

The chain couples TRBV9 to TRBJ2-3; 10 positions agree with TRBD2. This CDR3 region has 17 residues. The ends lost 0 bases at V and 6 bases at J; junction bases unmatched: 10. The germline V gene encodes CDR1 SGDLS and CDR2 YYNGEE. CDR3 bases: TGTGCCAGCAGCGTAGATCTAGCGGGAGTGGAAGGGGATACGCAGTATTTT. It translates to CASSVDLAGVEGDTQYF.

V is TRBV28 and J is TRBJ1-5, with D maybe TRBD1 (6 bases). V lost 0 bases and J lost 4, with 13 bases in between. This CDR3 is 16 amino acids long. CDR1 MDHEN and CDR2 SYDVKM come from the germline V gene. The CDR3 bases are TGTGCCAGCAGTTTATGGACAGGTGGGTGGAATCAGCCCCAGCATTTT. The encoded protein is CASSLWTGGWNQPQHF.

This chain uses TRBV28 with TRBJ2-3; D is unclear. Germline loops: CDR1 MDHEN, CDR2 SYDVKM. The CDR3 totals 17 residues. Trimming took 6 bases from V and 2 from J, leaving 21 bases between them. The CDR3 sequence: CASSPPAAVTNTDTQYF. The DNA for the CDR3 is TGTGCCAGCAGCCCCCCCGCGGCCGTCACAAACACAGATACGCAGTATTTT.

This chain connects TRBV6-1 to TRBJ2-7, with 7 bases identical to TRBD1. This CDR3 contains 15 residues. V was pared by 3 bases and J by 4 bases, with 9 bases of the junction left unmatched. Germline V CDR1 and CDR2: MNHNS, SASEGT. The CDR3 bases are TGTGCCAGCAGTGATACCGGGACAGCCCTATACGAGCAGTACTTC. Translating gives CASSDTGTALYEQYF.

The gene calls are TRBV6-5 and TRBJ1-1; D ambiguous. This CDR3 region has 13 residues. Trimming pared 6 bases from V and 3 bases from J, leaving 11 bases between. CDR1 MNHEY and CDR2 SVGAGI come from the germline V gene. CDR3 residues: CASSEGPYTEAFF. CDR3 DNA: TGTGCCAGCAGCGAGGGCCCATACACTGAAGCTTTCTTT.

The rearrangement links TRBV5-1 to TRBJ2-1; the match to TRBD2 covers 10 bases. Germline V gene lookup returns CDR1 SGHRS and CDR2 YFSETQ. The CDR3 sequence is 15 residues long. V lost 2 bases, J lost 6 bases, and 5 bases stayed unmatched. The CDR3, as DNA: TGCGCCAGCAGCTTAAGGGCTAGCGGGAGCAATGAGCAGTTCTTC. The encoded protein is CASSLRASGSNEQFF. Complete variable domain (other parts from reference TRBV5-1 and TRBJ2-1): KAGVTQTPRYLIKTRGQQVTLSCSPISGHRSVSWYQQTPGQGLQFLFEYFSETQRNKGNFPGRFSGRQFSNSRSEMNVSTLELGDSALYLCASSLRASGSNEQFFGPGTRLTVL.

V and J are TRBV7-8 and TRBJ2-1, with TRBD1 as a possible D gene (6 bases). The CDR3 has 16 residues. Trimming removed 4 bases from V and 4 bases from J, with 17 bases in between. Germline CDR1 SGHVS, CDR2 FQNEAQ. The CDR3 spells CASSSLFDRNYNEQFF. CDR3 DNA: TGTGCCAGCAGCTCTTTATTCGACAGGAATTACAATGAGCAGTTCTTC.

The chain joins TRBV7-2 to TRBJ1-2, with 7 bases that match TRBD1. Germline values: CDR1 SGHTA, CDR2 FQGNSA. V lost 5 bases and J lost 2; bases outside the gene matches: 8. The CDR3 sequence is 15 residues long. The CDR3 DNA reads as TGTGCCAGCAGCCCCTGGGACAGAGGCAACTATGGCTACACCTTC. Translating it yields CASSPWDRGNYGYTF. Combining the CDR3 with reference TRBV7-2 and TRBJ1-2 gives the whole variable domain GAGVSQSPSNKVTEKGKDVELRCDPISGHTALYWYRQSLGQGLEFLIYFQGNSAPDKSGLPSDRFSAERTGGSVSTLTIQRTQQEDSAVYLCASSPWDRGNYGYTFGSGTRLTVV.

The chain couples TRBV6-1 to TRBJ2-1; 7 bases fit TRBD2. The CDR3 covers 16 residues. The germline V gene encodes CDR1 MNHNS and CDR2 SASEGT. Trimming took 4 bases from V and 0 from J; bases not matched to a gene: 6. The CDR3 DNA follows: TGTGCCAGCAGTGCCCTCGGCGGGAGCTCCTACAATGAGCAGTTCTTC. Protein product: CASSALGGSSYNEQFF.

The rearrangement links TRBV5-1 to TRBJ1-4; perhaps TRBD1 as D (6 bases). This CDR3 has 21 amino acids. Germline V gene sequence: CDR1 SGHRS, CDR2 YFSETQ. Trimming pared 3 bases from V and 4 bases from J, leaving 31 bases between. The CDR3 spells CASSSPQGKGGSPGLNEKLFF. The CDR3 nucleotides are TGCGCCAGCAGCTCCCCCCAGGGGAAAGGGGGATCCCCGGGTCTTAATGAAAAACTGTTTTTT.

V is TRBV5-4 and J is TRBJ2-2; 10 nucleotides agree with TRBD2. The CDR3 spans 15 residues. Trimming removed 2 bases from V and 3 bases from J; junction bases left unmatched: 1. CDR1 is SGHNT, CDR2 YYREEE, per germline (reference sequence). The CDR3 DNA follows: TGTGCCAGCAGCTTAGGACTAGCGGACACCGGGGAGCTGTTTTTT. It translates to CASSLGLADTGELFF.

The CDR3 is CASSQDRVLSDGYTF. The CDR3 nucleotides read TGTGCCAGCAGCCAAGATCGGGTGTTGAGCGATGGCTACACCTTC. This chain connects TRBV14 to TRBJ1-2, with D hard to call. CDR1 is SGHDN and CDR2 is FVKESK in the germline V gene. The CDR3 spans 15 residues. V lost 0 bases and J 6 bases, leaving 14 bases between the germline ends.

The rearrangement uses TRBV19 and TRBJ1-5; TRBD1 matches 7 bases. V lost 7 bases and J lost 0; bases outside the gene matches: 6. Looked up from germline, CDR1 is LNHDA and CDR2 is SQIVND (reference sequence). The CDR3 loop spans 15 amino acids. The chain's CDR3 is CASNDRVYSNQPQHF. The CDR3, as DNA: TGTGCCAGTAACGACAGGGTCTATAGCAATCAGCCCCAGCATTTT. The variable domain in full, completed from reference TRBV19 and TRBJ1-5, reads DGGITQSPKYLFRKEGQNVTLSCEQNLNHDAMYWYRQDPGQGLRLIYYSQIVNDFQKGDIAEGYSVSREKKESFPLTVTSAQKNPTAFYLCASNDRVYSNQPQHFGDGTRLSIL.

The chain joins TRBV4-2 to TRBJ1-3; 10 positions match TRBD1. V was clipped by 5 bases and J by 4 bases; unmatched bases: 8. The CDR3 length is 16 residues. CDR1 is LGHNA and CDR2 is YNFKEQ in the germline V gene. CDR3 in DNA: TGTGCCAGCAGCAAGGACAGGGGGGTGTCCGGAAACACCATATATTTT. Amino acid sequence: CASSKDRGVSGNTIYF.

CDR3 residues: CATSRRKLATINNEQFF. The CDR3 region has the DNA TGTGCCACCAGCAGACGTAAACTAGCGACTATCAACAATGAGCAGTTCTTC. The V gene is TRBV15, the J gene TRBJ2-1; TRBD2 agrees at 7 bases. Trimming at V came to 2 bases and at J to 5 bases, leaving 12 bases not matched to a gene. Germline V gene sequence: CDR1 LNHNV, CDR2 YYDKDF (reference sequence). The CDR3 totals 17 residues.

V usage is TRBV19 and J usage is TRBJ2-3, with a possible D match to TRBD2 (5 bases). The germline gives CDR1 LNHDA, CDR2 SQIVND (reference sequence). Trimming pared 8 bases from V and 0 bases from J, leaving 12 bases between. The CDR3 runs 14 residues. CDR3 in amino acids: CASSRDSSTDTQYF. In DNA, the CDR3 is TGTGCCAGTTCCCGGGATTCTAGCACAGATACGCAGTATTTT.